Listed below are T cell receptor beta chains from one sample, sequenced in a study of T and B cells in COVID-19 patients. From the multiplex PCR reads, TCRdb called clonotypes with MiXCR, one entry per CDR3 protein. This sample has about 2,100 distinct CDR3 sequences, with approximately 25% found just once. The sample taken for sequencing was blood. These receptors were collected from a human donor with active COVID-19. CDR3s include the opening cysteine and the closing phenylalanine or tryptophan. Expanded clones get a size class; other rows say once, few or many, or leave the size out.

TRBV29-1	TRBJ2-1	NA	CSVGGAVEQFF
TRBV6-5	TRBJ2-5	NA	CASSLRGRGQETQYF
TRBV7-2	TRBJ1-5	few	CASSFTGGIGQPQHF
TRBV6-5	TRBJ1-2	medium-sized	CASSRDPQDLLYTF
TRBV6-1	TRBJ1-2	NA	CASKYRDNLASYTF
TRBV20-1	TRBJ2-3	NA	CSARALRLAGDTDTQYF
TRBV7-2	TRBJ1-3	few	CASSLATGLSGNTIYF
TRBV19	TRBJ1-1	few	CASRRYLNTEAFF
TRBV27	TRBJ1-1	few	CASSLSGGGNTEAFF
TRBV24-1	TRBJ2-1	few	CATSDPVGGDNEQFF
TRBV19	TRBJ1-1	few	CASRGNTEAFF
TRBV20-1	TRBJ2-2	NA	CSAKDQVGELFF
TRBV20-1	TRBJ1-5	NA	CSAPGEGNQPQHF
TRBV6-5	TRBJ2-7	NA	CATQSAYGGSYELYF
TRBV27	TRBJ1-2	NA	CASSFRDREGRYTF
TRBV7-4	TRBJ2-2	NA	CASSDSRTGNVGELFF